This TCR beta chain originates from a study of T-cell memory formation after mild COVID-19. Study-level background: Largely donor-specific sequence clusters came from two donors.

Constant-segment primers and 5'RACE yielded cDNA libraries for TCR alpha and TCR beta, each carrying sample barcodes and UMIs. TCRdb re-called the 5' RACE reads with MiXCR, one entry per CDR3 protein. The sample contains more than 450,000 distinct CDR3 sequences, roughly 18% of which appear only once. This clonotype was found many times. Its antigen is not identified. Points from the study as a whole: Within pre-infection memory, some responding clones were found, suggesting cross-reactive memory joined. Chiefly within CM and EM were the contracting CD4+ clones; CD8+ ones were within EMRA.

Germline V CDR1 and CDR2: SEHNR, FQNEAQ (reference sequence). CDR3 length: 16 residues. The V end lost 2 bases, the J end lost 2 bases, and 10 bases lay between the germline ends. V usage is TRBV7-9 and J usage is TRBJ2-6; D may match TRBD1 or TRBD2 (5 bases each). Sequenced input: PBMCs or a T cell subset sorted from them (not recorded which). The receptor comes from an adult woman who had mild COVID-19 (a few samples of this study predate the infection). Cell type and time point are not known. The CDR3 region is CASSLSWGTGANVLTF. The CDR3 DNA reads TGTGCCAGCAGCTTATCTTGGGGGACTGGGGCCAACGTCCTGACTTTC.